A single sample gave rise to the 7 T cell receptor beta chains below, sequenced in a study of blood T cell repertoires in COVID-19. Clones were read by immunoSEQ multiplex PCR, and TCRdb kept only the in-frame ones, dropping some. Among approximately 140,000 clones listed, approximately 82% were seen once. Sequences were obtained from peripheral blood. These receptors all stem from a man in his forties with active or convalescent COVID-19.

This chain links TRBV6-5 with TRBJ1-3; 7 nucleotides agree with TRBD1. This CDR3 is 16 amino acids long. J gave up 3 bases and V 3 bases, and 8 bases lay outside the gene matches. Germline CDR1 is MNHEY and CDR2 is SVGAGI. The CDR3 reads CASSYEGQSFGNTIYF. The CDR3 nucleotides read TGTGCCAGCAGTTATGAGGGACAGAGTTTTGGAAACACCATATATTTT.

The V gene is TRBV6-5, the J gene TRBJ2-1, with D perhaps matching TRBD2 (7 bases). CDR3 length: 15 amino acids. Germline V gene sequence: CDR1 MNHEY, CDR2 SVGAGI. Trimming took 2 bases from V and 6 from J, leaving 14 bases between them. Written as DNA, the CDR3 is TGTGCCAGCAGTTACGATTGGGGGGGGCTCAATGAGCAGTTCTTC. It specifies CASSYDWGGLNEQFF.

The rearrangement links TRBV5-5 to TRBJ1-2; unclear D gene. The CDR3 consists of 13 residues. CDR1 is SGHKS, CDR2 YYEKEE, per germline (reference sequence). Trimming left V 1 base short and J 8 bases short, with 12 bases between. CDR3 in DNA: TGTGCCAGCAGCTTGTATGGCATCGGGGGCTACACCTTC. Its protein product is CASSLYGIGGYTF. Combining the CDR3 with reference TRBV5-5 and TRBJ1-2 gives the whole variable domain DAGVTQSPTHLIKTRGQQVTLRCSPISGHKSVSWYQQVLGQGPQFIFQYYEKEERGRGNFPDRFSARQFPNYSSELNVNALLLGDSALYLCASSLYGIGGYTFGSGTRLTVV.

The rearrangement uses TRBV7-9 and TRBJ2-7; 11 positions agree with TRBD2. This CDR3 is 14 amino acids long. Looked up from germline, CDR1 is SEHNR and CDR2 is FQNEAQ (reference sequence). The J segment lost 5 bases and the V segment lost 4 bases, leaving 4 bases of the junction unmatched. CDR3 residues: CASSYGLAGDEQYF. DNA for the CDR3: TGTGCCAGCAGCTATGGACTAGCGGGCGACGAGCAGTACTTC.

The chain has TRBV19 and TRBJ2-2; tentatively, D is TRBD1 (6 bases). With 4 bases removed from V and 0 bases from J, the gap between germline ends came to 12 bases. There are 16 residues in the CDR3. In germline, CDR1 is LNHDA, CDR2 SQIVND (reference sequence). The CDR3 loop reads CASSRSAGANTGELFF. For the CDR3, the DNA is TGTGCCAGTAGTAGGTCGGCAGGGGCGAACACCGGGGAGCTGTTTTTT.

The chain joins TRBV19 to TRBJ2-2, with 11 bases identical to TRBD1. The CDR3 sequence is 15 residues long. Germline trimming cut 7 bases from V and 5 bases from J; bases unmatched to any gene: 6. CDR1 and CDR2 (germline): LNHDA, SQIVND (reference sequence). CDR3 sequence reads: CASTTDRGHTGELFF. CDR3 nucleotides: TGTGCCAGTACCACGGACAGGGGGCATACCGGGGAGCTGTTTTTT.

For this clone: An end of the junction does not agree with germline; a read error may underlie this. The J gene is TRBJ2-7, the V gene TRBV6-5; possibly TRBD2 for D (5 bases). CDR1 and CDR2 (germline): MNHEY, SVGAGI. The CDR3 is 14 amino acids. In DNA, the CDR3 is TGTGCCACCAGTTATGTCGGGGAGTCGTACGAGCAGTACTTC. This sequence encodes CATSYVGESYEQYF.